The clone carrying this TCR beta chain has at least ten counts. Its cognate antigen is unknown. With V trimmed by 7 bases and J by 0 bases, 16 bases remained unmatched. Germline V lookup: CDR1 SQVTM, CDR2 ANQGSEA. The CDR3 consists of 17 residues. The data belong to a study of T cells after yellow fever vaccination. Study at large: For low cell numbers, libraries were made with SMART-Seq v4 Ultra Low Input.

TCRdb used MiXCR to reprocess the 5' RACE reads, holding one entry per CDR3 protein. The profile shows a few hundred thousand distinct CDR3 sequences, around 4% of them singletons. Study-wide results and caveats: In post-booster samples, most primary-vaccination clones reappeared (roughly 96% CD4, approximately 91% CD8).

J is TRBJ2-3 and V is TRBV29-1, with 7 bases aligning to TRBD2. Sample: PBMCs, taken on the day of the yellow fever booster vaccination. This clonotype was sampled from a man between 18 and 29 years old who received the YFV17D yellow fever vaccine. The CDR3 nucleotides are TGCAGCGCCAAGTGGGGCGGGGGAGAATACAGCACAGATACGCAGTATTTT. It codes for CSAKWGGGEYSTDTQYF.